The 15 T cell receptor beta chains given below trace back to one sample, sequenced in a study of cytomegalovirus exposure and HLA in healthy donors. The study ran its PCR with 60 Vbeta and 13 Jbeta primers. Generated by immunoSEQ multiplex PCR, the TCRdb table keeps only in-frame clones and is missing some. The sample includes under 200,000 clones, about 70% of them seen just once. Sample: PBMCs. Every receptor here comes from a woman under 40 in good health and CMV-seronegative.

V and J are TRBV6-6 and TRBJ2-1; tentatively, D is TRBD2 (6 bases). V shed 2 bases and J shed 9 bases, with 11 bases lying between them. Per the germline V gene, CDR1 is MNHNY and CDR2 is SVGAGI (reference sequence). This CDR3 has 13 amino acids. For the CDR3, the DNA is TGTGCCAGCAGTTACCTTGGGGGGTCTGAGCAGTTCTTC. Its translation: CASSYLGGSEQFF.

In its sample, this clone was seen a few times. The gene calls are TRBV4-2 and TRBJ1-2; D is ambiguous. Germline CDR1 is LGHNA and CDR2 is YNFKEQ. V was shortened by 0 bases and J by 1 base, with 15 bases between the two germline ends. The CDR3 sequence is 17 residues long. CDR3 in DNA: TGTGCCAGCAGCCAAGATATCGGAGGGCGGGATAACTATGGCTACACCTTC. Encoded protein: CASSQDIGGRDNYGYTF.

The chain joins TRBV5-1 to TRBJ1-5; 10 bases are shared with TRBD1. V gave up 3 bases and J gave up 2 bases; unmatched junction bases: 11. The CDR3 is 18 amino acids. The germline V gene has CDR1 SGHRS and CDR2 YFSETQ. The DNA of the CDR3 is TGCGCCAGCAGCTACTACCCCGGGACAGGGGCGGGCAATCAGCCCCAGCATTTT. Protein: CASSYYPGTGAGNQPQHF.

This clone was recorded only once. This chain joins TRBV11-2 and TRBJ2-1; 10 nucleotides match TRBD2. CDR1 SGHAT and CDR2 FQNNGV come from the germline V gene. The CDR3 is 15 residues long. V shed 3 bases and J 2 bases; nucleotides not matched to a gene: 1. The CDR3, as DNA: TGTGCCAGCAGCTTTACTAGCGGGACCTACAATGAGCAGTTCTTC. This gives the protein CASSFTSGTYNEQFF. The variable domain in full, with the rest retrieved from reference TRBV11-2 and TRBJ2-1, is EAGVAQSPRYKIIEKRQSVAFWCNPISGHATLYWYQQILGQGPKLLIQFQNNGVVDDSQLPKDRFSAERLKGVDSTLKIQPAKLEDSAVYLCASSFTSGTYNEQFFGPGTRLTVL.

J is TRBJ2-6 and V is TRBV7-6; 9 positions match TRBD1. The CDR3 loop spans 17 amino acids. The V segment lost 5 bases and the J segment 3 bases; nucleotides outside the gene matches: 8. CDR1 SGHVS and CDR2 FNYEAQ come from the germline V gene. CDR3 in DNA: TGTGCCAGCAGCGATGAACAGGGGGCGCATGGGGCCAACGTCCTGACTTTC. Translated, it gives CASSDEQGAHGANVLTF.

This clone was found once. This chain uses TRBV6-5 with TRBJ2-1, with D perhaps TRBD1 (5 bases). V lost 0 bases and J 6 bases, leaving 15 bases between the germline ends. This CDR3 contains 16 residues. Germline CDR1 and CDR2: MNHEY and SVGAGI. The CDR3 sequence: CASSYSPRTRSNEQFF. CDR3 DNA: TGTGCCAGCAGTTACTCCCCCCGGACAAGATCCAATGAGCAGTTCTTC.

This clone was picked up one time. V gene TRBV5-1 combines with J gene TRBJ1-1, with D possibly matching TRBD1 (6 bases). V was pared by 4 bases and J by 2 bases, with 15 bases between. The germline CDR1 and CDR2 sequences are SGHRS and YFSETQ. The CDR3 is 15 amino acids. CDR3 DNA: TGCGCCAGCAGCCCCGCGCACAGGGAAAACACTGAAGCTTTCTTT. This translates into CASSPAHRENTEAFF.

Only a few counts were recorded for this clone. This rearrangement joins TRBV6-5 to TRBJ1-4; 12 nucleotides match TRBD1. Germline V lookup: CDR1 MNHEY, CDR2 SVGAGI. V gave up 0 bases and J gave up 7 bases; unmatched junction bases: 0. There are 15 residues in the CDR3. In DNA, the CDR3 is TGTGCCAGCAGTTACTCGGGACAGGGGGCTGAAAAACTGTTTTTT. It translates to CASSYSGQGAEKLFF.

V and J are TRBV19 and TRBJ1-3, with D perhaps matching TRBD1 (6 bases). V was pared by 9 bases and J by 3 bases, with 12 bases between. CDR3 length equals 13 residues. Germline CDR1 is LNHDA and CDR2 is SQIVND (reference sequence). This CDR3 reads CASKQGVGNTIYF. DNA for the CDR3: TGTGCCAGCAAACAGGGAGTTGGAAACACCATATATTTT.

This clone has only one observation. The V and J genes are TRBV7-3 and TRBJ2-5; 11 nucleotides line up with TRBD2. After removal of 5 bases from V and 1 base from J, the junction contained 6 bases not matched to a gene. Germline V gene data show CDR1 as SGHTA and CDR2 as FQGTGA. The CDR3 is 16 residues long. CDR3 DNA sequence: TGTGCCAGCAGCAAAACCGGACTAGCGGGCCAAGAGACCCAGTACTTC. Encoded protein: CASSKTGLAGQETQYF.

This sequence joins TRBV9 and TRBJ2-7; 7 bases align to TRBD1. Trimming took 4 bases from V and 3 from J; bases not matched to a gene: 4. There are 13 residues in the CDR3. Per the germline V gene, CDR1 is SGDLS and CDR2 is YYNGEE. Here the CDR3 DNA reads TGTGCCAGCAGCCCCCGACAGGGCTACGAGCAGTACTTC. Its protein product is CASSPRQGYEQYF.

V usage is TRBV5-1 and J usage is TRBJ1-2; the match to TRBD1 covers 9 bases. The germline V gene has CDR1 SGHRS and CDR2 YFSETQ. J gave up 5 bases and V 4 bases, and 15 bases lay outside the gene matches. The CDR3 has 17 residues. CDR3 DNA: TGCGCCAGCAGCGGGGGTGACCCGGGACAGGGCCTTTATGGCTACACCTTC. This encodes CASSGGDPGQGLYGYTF.

This clone has only a few counts. The V call is TRBV6-5, the J call TRBJ1-1; D is possibly TRBD1 (5 bases). The CDR3 runs to 14 residues. V lost 8 bases, J lost 2 bases, and 15 bases lay in between. CDR1 is MNHEY and CDR2 is SVGAGI in the germline V gene. The CDR3 protein is CASYQGRINTEAFF. The CDR3 DNA reads as TGTGCCAGCTACCAGGGAAGGATTAACACTGAAGCTTTCTTT.

The chain has TRBV5-1 and TRBJ2-2, with 9 bases aligning to TRBD1. This CDR3 is 16 amino acids long. V was pared by 4 bases and J by 5 bases, with 9 bases of the junction left unmatched. Germline CDR1 reads SGHRS; CDR2 reads YFSETQ. CDR3 region: CASSLLDRGNTGELFF. In DNA, the CDR3 is TGCGCCAGCAGCCTCCTAGACAGGGGGAATACCGGGGAGCTGTTTTTT.

This chain links TRBV11-2 with TRBJ2-1; D might be TRBD1 (6 bases). V was shortened by 4 bases and J by 2 bases, with 12 bases between the two germline ends. The CDR3 totals 15 residues. Germline CDR1 reads SGHAT; CDR2 reads FQNNGV. Here the CDR3 DNA reads TGTGCCAGCAGCTCAGTTGACAGGCCCTACAATGAGCAGTTCTTC. Residues: CASSSVDRPYNEQFF.